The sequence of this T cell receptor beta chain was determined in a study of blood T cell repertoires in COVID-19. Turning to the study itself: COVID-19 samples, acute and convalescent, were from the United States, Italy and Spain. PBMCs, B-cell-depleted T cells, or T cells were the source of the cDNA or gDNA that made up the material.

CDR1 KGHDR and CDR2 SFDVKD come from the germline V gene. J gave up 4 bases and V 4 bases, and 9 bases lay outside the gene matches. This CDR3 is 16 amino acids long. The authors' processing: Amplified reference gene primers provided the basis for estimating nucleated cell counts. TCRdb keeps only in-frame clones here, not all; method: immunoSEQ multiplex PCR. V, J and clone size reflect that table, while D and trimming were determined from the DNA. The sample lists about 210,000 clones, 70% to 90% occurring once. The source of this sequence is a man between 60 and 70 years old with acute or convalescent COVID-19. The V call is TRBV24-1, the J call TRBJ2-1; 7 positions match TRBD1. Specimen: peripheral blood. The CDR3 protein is CATSEYDRELYNEQFF. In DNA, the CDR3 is TGTGCCACCAGTGAATATGACAGGGAATTGTACAATGAGCAGTTCTTC.